Sequencing of this T cell receptor beta chain was carried out in a study of memory B cells and T cells in multiple sclerosis. CFSE-dim autoproliferating and CFSE-high non-proliferating T cells from unstimulated culture were sequenced separately. Over 4.5x10^7 CFSE-labeled PBMCs were cultured less than 8 days unstimulated, then replicate wells were pooled. Without exogenous stimuli, approximately 0.5 uM CFSE-labeled PBMCs were cultured serum-free. Assay: immunoSEQ multiplex PCR; the TCRdb copy retains only in-frame clones and omits some. The data contain roughly 30,000 clones, about 83% of them singletons. Concerning this clone: Antigen specificity is unknown.

Findings and limits, study-wide: Shared clonotype counts depended on differing compartment clone-set sizes and were normalized.

This clonotype was obtained from a human donor with multiple sclerosis. The sample was PBMCs from blood kept in culture.

The CDR3 coding sequence is TGTGCCAGCAGCGCCCGACAGGGGTCAGATACGCAGTATTTT. This translates into CASSARQGSDTQYF. J is TRBJ2-3 and V is TRBV9, with 8 bases that match TRBD1. This CDR3 has 14 residues. V lost 3 bases and J lost 4; bases outside the gene matches: 4. Germline V CDR1 and CDR2: SGDLS, YYNGEE.